This T cell receptor (beta chain) was profiled in a study of Graves' ophthalmopathy and Graves' hyperthyroidism. General observations from the study: The blood repertoire also included most expanded thyroid clonotypes above 0.001 frequency. Between ophthalmopathy and stable hyperthyroidism, a 13-signature model drew a separation with nearly 90% sensitivity and around 80% specificity.

For repertoire sequencing, the TCR beta CDR3 regions were amplified from RNA transcripts. HTBI-primed first-round RT-PCR preceded second-round multiplex PCR. One entry per CDR3 protein, called by TCRdb with MiXCR from the multiplex PCR reads. The top ten clones hold around 10% of a sample with over a million distinct CDR3 sequences, about 38% of them seen once. Points on this clonotype: Antigen: not known. A junction boundary mismatches the germline segment, possibly from a read error.

The receptor was isolated from an adult man with Graves' hyperthyroidism. Sequenced sample: peripheral blood or thyroid tissue (not recorded which).

CDR3 nucleotides: TGTGCCAGCAGCCTTATGGGACAGAAAGAGACCCAGTACTTC. This codes for CASSLMGQKETQYF. V is TRBV10-2 and J is TRBJ2-5; TRBD1 matches 7 bases. Germline-derived CDR1 and CDR2 are WSHSY and SAAADI. The CDR3 length is 14 residues.